A single T cell receptor (beta chain) is shown here with its context. The data were taken from a study of shared T cell receptors in the human thymus. The V gene's germline CDR1 is SEHNR and CDR2 FQNEAQ (reference sequence). The V and J ends lost 6 bases and 5 bases respectively, with 20 bases between them. This CDR3 is built from 16 residues. Clones were sequenced by immunoSEQ multiplex PCR, and TCRdb holds only the in-frame ones, with some missing. Here the sample spans about 660,000 clones, 88% being singletons. This sample was also put to use in a study of human thymus T cells. That source adds: Donation came from healthy Finnish infants having corrective surgery for congenital heart defects. Across thymic and blood repertoires, the usage of V and J genes appeared to be biased. Unrelated individuals reportedly shared highly overlapping thymic TCR repertoires.

The sample consisted of thymocytes. This rearrangement joins TRBV7-9 to TRBJ2-1, with D perhaps TRBD2 (6 bases). This TCR was sampled from a boy in the first two years of life with a congenital heart defect. CDR3 sequence: CASSIGWDFLNNEQFF. The DNA of the CDR3 is TGTGCCAGCAGTATAGGATGGGACTTTCTAAACAATGAGCAGTTCTTC.